This T cell receptor beta chain appears in the sequencing data of a study of CD8 T cells in Susac syndrome. Study results and limitations: It was acknowledged by the study that relatively few individuals were included in its TCR sequencing and HLA analysis.

It was with random hexamers that about 0.45 to 1 ug RNA was reverse transcribed. An immunoSEQ multiplex PCR generated amplified TCR beta CDR3 products spanning 54 Vbeta and 13 Jbeta. TCRdb ran MiXCR on the immunoSEQ multiplex PCR reads and lists one entry per CDR3 protein. Among approximately 170,000 distinct CDR3 sequences listed, roughly 95% were seen once. About this clonotype itself: Its antigen is unknown.

The V gene's germline CDR1 is LGHDT and CDR2 YNNKEL (reference sequence). This CDR3 has 18 amino acids. Unmatched junction bases numbered 16, after V lost 0 bases and J lost 9 bases. Sequencing of TCR beta was undertaken in CD8+ and CD4+ T cells derived from blood. Both CD4+ and CD8+ T cells were negatively isolated, and TEMRA cells underwent FACS enrichment. The sequencing input was CD4+ T cells from PBMCs. The chain carries TRBV3-1 and TRBJ2-7, with TRBD2 matching over 11 bases. This TCR came from a human donor with multiple sclerosis. The CDR3 spells CASSQDRGPGTSGYGQYF. For the CDR3, the DNA is TGTGCCAGCAGCCAAGATCGCGGGCCCGGGACTAGCGGTTATGGGCAGTACTTC.